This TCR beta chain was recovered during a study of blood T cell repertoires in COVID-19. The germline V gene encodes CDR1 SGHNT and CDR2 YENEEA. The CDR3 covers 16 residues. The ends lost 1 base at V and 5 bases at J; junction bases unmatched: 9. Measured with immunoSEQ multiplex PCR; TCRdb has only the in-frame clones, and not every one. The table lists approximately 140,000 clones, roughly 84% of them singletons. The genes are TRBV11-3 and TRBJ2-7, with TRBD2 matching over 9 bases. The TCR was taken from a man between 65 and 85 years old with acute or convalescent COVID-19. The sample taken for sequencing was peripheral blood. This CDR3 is CASSLGLAGRDNEQYF. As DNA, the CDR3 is TGTGCCAGCAGCTTAGGGCTAGCGGGACGGGACAACGAGCAGTACTTC.